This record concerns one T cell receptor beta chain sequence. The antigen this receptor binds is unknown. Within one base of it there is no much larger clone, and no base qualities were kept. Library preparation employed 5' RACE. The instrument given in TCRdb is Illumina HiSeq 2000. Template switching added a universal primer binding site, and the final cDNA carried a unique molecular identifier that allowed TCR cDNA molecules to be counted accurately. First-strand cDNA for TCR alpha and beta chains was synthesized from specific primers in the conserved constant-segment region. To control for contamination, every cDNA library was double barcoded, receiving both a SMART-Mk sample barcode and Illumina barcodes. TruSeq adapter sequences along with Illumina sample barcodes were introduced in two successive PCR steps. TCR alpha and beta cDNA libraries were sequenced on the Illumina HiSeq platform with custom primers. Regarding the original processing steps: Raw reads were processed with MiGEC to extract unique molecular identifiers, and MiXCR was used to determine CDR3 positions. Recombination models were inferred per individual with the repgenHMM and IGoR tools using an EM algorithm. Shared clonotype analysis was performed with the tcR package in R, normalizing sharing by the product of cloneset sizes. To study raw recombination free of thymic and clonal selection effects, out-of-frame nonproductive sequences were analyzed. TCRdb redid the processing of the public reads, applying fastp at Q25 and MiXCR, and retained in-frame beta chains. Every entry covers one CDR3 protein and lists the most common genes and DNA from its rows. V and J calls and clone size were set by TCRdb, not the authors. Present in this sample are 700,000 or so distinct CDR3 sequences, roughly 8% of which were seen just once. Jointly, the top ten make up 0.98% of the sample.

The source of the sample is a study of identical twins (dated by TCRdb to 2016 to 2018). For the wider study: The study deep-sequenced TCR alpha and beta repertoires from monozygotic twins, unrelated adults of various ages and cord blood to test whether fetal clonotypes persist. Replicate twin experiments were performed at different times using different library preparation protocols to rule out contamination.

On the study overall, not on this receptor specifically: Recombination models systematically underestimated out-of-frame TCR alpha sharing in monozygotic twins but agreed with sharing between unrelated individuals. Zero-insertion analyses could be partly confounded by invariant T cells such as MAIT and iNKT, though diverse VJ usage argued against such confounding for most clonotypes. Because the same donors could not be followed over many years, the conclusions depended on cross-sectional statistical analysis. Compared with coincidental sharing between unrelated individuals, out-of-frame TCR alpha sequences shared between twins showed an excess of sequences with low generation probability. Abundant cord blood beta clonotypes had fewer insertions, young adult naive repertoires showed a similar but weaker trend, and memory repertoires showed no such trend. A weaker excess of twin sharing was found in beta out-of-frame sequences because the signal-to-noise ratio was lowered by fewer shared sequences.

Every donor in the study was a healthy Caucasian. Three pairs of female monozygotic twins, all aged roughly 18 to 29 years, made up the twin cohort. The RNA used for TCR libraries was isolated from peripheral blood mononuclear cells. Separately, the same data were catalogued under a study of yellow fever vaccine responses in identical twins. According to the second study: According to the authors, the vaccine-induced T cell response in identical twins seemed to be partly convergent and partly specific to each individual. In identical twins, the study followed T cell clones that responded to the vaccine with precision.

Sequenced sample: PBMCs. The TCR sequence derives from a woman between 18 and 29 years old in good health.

The DNA is TGTGCCAGCAGTTTTCAGGGAGCCTCCTATAATTCACCCCTCCACTTT. Its protein reads: CASSFQGASYNSPLHF. The chain is made from TRBV27 and TRBJ1-6; tentative D gene TRBD1, with 5 bases matching. The CDR3 runs 16 residues from the cysteine to the phenylalanine. The entry retains the CDR3 DNA only, 48 bases that are in frame from base 1. For CDR1 and CDR2, the germline V gene (reference sequence) lists MNHEY and SMNVEV. V and J lose 3 bases and 0 bases, and a span of 9 bases separates them.